The clone carrying this T cell receptor (beta chain) was seen repeatedly, ten times or more. Its antigen is as yet unknown. The V gene's germline CDR1 is ENHRY and CDR2 SYGVKD. Deletions cut 3 bases from V and 0 bases from J, with 2 bases between. CDR3 length: 12 amino acids. The data were taken from a study of Graves' ophthalmopathy and Graves' hyperthyroidism. General observations from the study: Detected in blood as well were most expanded thyroid clonotypes with frequency above 0.001.

The study amplified TCR beta CDR3 regions using RNA transcripts. A first-round RT-PCR used HTBI primers, followed by a second-round multiplex PCR. One entry per CDR3 protein, called by TCRdb with MiXCR from the multiplex PCR reads. This sample yields over a million distinct CDR3 sequences, of which roughly 35% are seen a single time; approximately 12% belongs to the top ten. Hyperthyroidism cases were recent diagnoses of under 2 months' duration in people aged 18 to 65. The V gene is TRBV10-3, the J gene TRBJ1-1; D remains unclear. The source material was peripheral blood or thyroid tissue (not recorded which). The TCR comes from an adult man with Graves' hyperthyroidism. The CDR3 DNA reads as TGTGCCATCAGTGATGTGAACACTGAAGCTTTCTTT. Residues: CAISDVNTEAFF.